These T cell receptor beta chains were read from a single sample in a study of T cell repertoires in cytomegalovirus infection. These TCRs' antigens remain unknown. TCRdb reprocessed the reads via MiXCR and lists one record per CDR3 protein. The sample records 70,000 to 95,000 distinct CDR3 sequences, 25% to 35% being singletons. Material: CD8+ T cells from cultured PBMCs, obtained from culture after CMV antigen stimulation. The receptor source for this set is a human donor in good health (CMV status not recorded). Some clones in this sample may be carry-over from other donors' samples. Each CDR3 is given with its conserved first and last residue. Each record gives: D gene, V gene, clone size, J gene, CDR3 protein, CDR3 DNA. The D gene is left open where the match is weak. Expanded clones are given a class, and other clones once, few, many or no size at all.

>-|TRBV5-1|few|TRBJ2-1
CASSHPSGLYSTYNEQFF
TGCGCCAGCAGCCATCCTTCGGGACTGTACTCGACCTACAATGAGCAGTTCTTC
>TRBD1|TRBV19|-|TRBJ1-1
CASSGTRQGGTEAFF
TGTGCCAGTAGTGGAACCCGACAGGGGGGTACTGAAGCTTTCTTT
>TRBD1|TRBV6-6|many|TRBJ2-1
CASSSGTGGWEEQFF
TGTGCCAGCAGTTCCGGGACAGGGGGCTGGGAAGAGCAGTTCTTC
>-|TRBV5-1|few|TRBJ2-1
CASSLGGISYNEQFF
TGCGCCAGCAGCTTGGGGGGAATCTCCTACAATGAGCAGTTCTTC
>TRBD1|TRBV7-9|-|TRBJ1-1
CASSQGQGNVNTEAFF
TGTGCCAGCAGCCAAGGACAGGGGAATGTGAACACTGAAGCTTTCTTT
>TRBD1|TRBV19|-|TRBJ2-2
CASNLRDRVTGELFF
TGTGCCAGTAACCTCCGGGACAGGGTAACCGGGGAGCTGTTTTTT
>TRBD2|TRBV28|-|TRBJ2-5
CASSGGGPTIYQETQYF
TGTGCCAGCAGCGGGGGGGGTCCCACTATATACCAAGAGACCCAGTACTTC
>TRBD2|TRBV20-1|-|TRBJ2-3
CSARGAGGRGTDTQYF
TGCAGTGCTAGAGGAGCGGGGGGCCGTGGAACAGATACGCAGTATTTT
>TRBD2|TRBV6-5|many|TRBJ2-1
CASSVLAGEQFF
TGTGCCAGCAGTGTACTAGCGGGTGAGCAGTTCTTC
>-|TRBV12-3/TRBV12-4|-|TRBJ2-1
CASSPDSRGEQFF
TGTGCCAGCAGCCCTGACAGTCGGGGTGAGCAGTTCTTC
>-|TRBV3-1|few|TRBJ2-7
CASSQIGEGDEQYF
TGTGCCAGCAGCCAAATCGGGGAAGGAGACGAGCAGTACTTC
>TRBD1|TRBV5-1|-|TRBJ1-1
CASSLVDRGTEAFF
TGCGCCAGCAGCTTGGTGGACAGGGGGACTGAAGCTTTCTTT
>TRBD1|TRBV25-1|few|TRBJ1-6
CASSGTGKDYNSPLHF
TGTGCCAGCAGTGGGACAGGGAAGGACTATAATTCACCCCTCCACTTT
>TRBD2|TRBV7-8|-|TRBJ2-7
CASSLERSGGYEQYF
TGTGCCAGCAGCTTAGAACGGAGCGGGGGGTACGAGCAGTACTTC
>TRBD2|TRBV12-3/TRBV12-4|-|TRBJ2-2
CASTGRPGELFF
TGTGCCAGCACCGGGAGGCCCGGGGAGCTGTTTTTT
>TRBD1|TRBV19|few|TRBJ2-5
CASSRTDRGTWETQYF
TGTGCCAGTAGTCGAACCGACAGGGGAACGTGGGAGACCCAGTACTTC
>-|TRBV7-8|few|TRBJ1-2
CASSLVGQGEYYGYTF
TGTGCCAGCAGCTTAGTTGGCCAGGGAGAGTACTATGGCTACACCTTC
>-|TRBV28|-|TRBJ2-2
CASSLIWQYGHTGELFF
TGTGCCAGCAGTTTGATCTGGCAGTATGGGCACACCGGGGAGCTGTTTTTT
>-|TRBV27|-|TRBJ2-7
CASSVYRVSEQYF
TGTGCCAGCAGTGTATACAGGGTATCCGAGCAGTACTTC
>-|TRBV6-2/TRBV6-3|few|TRBJ2-1
CASSYSTVSSWQPVDEQFF
TGTGCCAGCAGTTACTCGACGGTAAGCTCTTGGCAGCCTGTGGATGAGCAGTTCTTC
>-|TRBV29-1|-|TRBJ1-3
CSVLAGNTIYF
TGCAGCGTTCTGGCTGGAAACACCATATATTTT
>-|TRBV4-1|-|TRBJ1-5
CASSQELTPEPQHF
TGCGCCAGCAGCCAAGAACTGACCCCGGAGCCCCAGCATTTT
>TRBD1|TRBV10-3|-|TRBJ2-3
CAIRGTGSTDTQYF
TGTGCCATCAGAGGGACAGGGAGCACAGATACGCAGTATTTT
>-|TRBV20-1|once|TRBJ2-7
CSARTVLSYEQYF
TGCAGTGCCAGGACAGTCCTATCCTACGAGCAGTACTTC
>TRBD1|TRBV4-1|-|TRBJ2-1
CASSPRTGSSYNEQFF
TGCGCCAGCAGCCCGAGGACAGGCAGCTCCTACAATGAGCAGTTCTTC
>TRBD1|TRBV6-5|-|TRBJ2-3
CASRTGARDTQYF
TGTGCCAGCAGGACAGGGGCCCGGGATACGCAGTATTTT
>-|TRBV7-6|many|TRBJ2-3
CASKGDTQYF
TGTGCCAGCAAGGGGGATACGCAGTATTTT
>TRBD1|TRBV7-8|few|TRBJ1-6
CASSPIGTDDSPLHF
TGTGCCAGCAGCCCTATCGGGACAGATGATTCACCCCTCCACTTT
>TRBD2|TRBV20-1|few|TRBJ2-1
CSAKRGTSSYNEQFF
TGCAGTGCCAAGCGGGGGACGAGCTCCTACAATGAGCAGTTCTTC
>TRBD2|TRBV7-2|many|TRBJ2-3
CASRLAGGTDTQYF
TGTGCCAGCAGGCTAGCGGGGGGTACAGATACGCAGTATTTT
>TRBD2|TRBV4-2|-|TRBJ2-7
CASSLGTSGGLEQYF
TGTGCCAGCAGCCTCGGGACTAGCGGGGGCCTCGAGCAGTACTTC
>TRBD1|TRBV4-1|-|TRBJ1-6
CASSQGWTGVSPLHF
TGCGCCAGCAGCCAAGGCTGGACAGGGGTTTCACCCCTCCACTTT
>-|TRBV19|few|TRBJ2-1
CASSIVGGSNEQFF
TGTGCCAGTAGTATAGTCGGGGGAAGCAATGAGCAGTTCTTC
>-|TRBV7-6|few|TRBJ2-1
CASNPSAVGRYNEQFF
TGTGCCAGCAACCCATCAGCGGTAGGGCGCTACAATGAGCAGTTCTTC
>TRBD1|TRBV2|-|TRBJ1-2
CASSEWTGKHYGYTF
TGTGCCAGCAGTGAGTGGACAGGGAAACACTATGGCTACACCTTC
>TRBD1|TRBV6-5|many|TRBJ2-3
CASSLTGGEGDTQYF
TGTGCCAGCAGTTTAACAGGGGGCGAGGGAGATACGCAGTATTTT
>TRBD2|TRBV29-1|many|TRBJ2-1
CSVESASGGHEQFF
TGCAGCGTTGAATCGGCTAGCGGGGGACATGAGCAGTTCTTC
>-|TRBV28|-|TRBJ2-7
CASSLGRFPSYEQYF
TGTGCCAGCAGTTTAGGAAGGTTCCCCTCCTACGAGCAGTACTTC
>TRBD1|TRBV7-6|few|TRBJ2-1
CASSPNRGYEQFF
TGTGCCAGCAGCCCCAACAGGGGCTATGAGCAGTTCTTC
>-|TRBV7-2|-|TRBJ2-7
CASSWAPPSEQYF
TGTGCCAGCAGCTGGGCCCCTCCCTCCGAGCAGTACTTC
>TRBD2|TRBV4-2|many|TRBJ2-2
CASSQVASGGAFGELFF
TGTGCCAGCAGCCAAGTGGCTAGCGGGGGGGCCTTCGGGGAGCTGTTTTTT
>-|TRBV28|few|TRBJ2-5
CASSPSRTQETQYF
TGTGCCAGCAGCCCCTCCAGGACACAAGAGACCCAGTACTTC
>-|TRBV7-6|-|TRBJ1-5
CASSPGGGRNQPQHF
TGTGCCAGCAGCCCGGGCGGGGGTAGGAATCAGCCCCAGCATTTT
>-|TRBV7-2|many|TRBJ2-3
CASSLTIARAPTDTQYF
TGTGCCAGCAGCCTAACCATAGCTAGGGCCCCAACAGATACGCAGTATTTT
>-|TRBV2|-|TRBJ1-3
CASSRGFGNTIYF
TGTGCCAGCAGTCGCGGATTCGGAAACACCATATATTTT
>-|TRBV12-3/TRBV12-4|many|TRBJ2-7
CASSLQIWEGDSEQYF
TGTGCCAGCAGTCTCCAAATATGGGAAGGGGATTCCGAGCAGTACTTC
>-|TRBV5-6|few|TRBJ1-5
CASSLWRGQPQHF
TGTGCCAGCAGCTTGTGGAGGGGTCAGCCCCAGCATTTT
>-|TRBV6-5|-|TRBJ2-1
CASRLRCLRDEQFF
TGTGCCAGCAGGTTACGGTGCCTCAGGGATGAGCAGTTCTTC
>-|TRBV6-1|few|TRBJ1-2
CASSRTEGDNYGYTF
TGTGCCAGCAGCCGGACAGAGGGGGATAACTATGGCTACACCTTC
>TRBD2|TRBV12-3/TRBV12-4|few|TRBJ2-4
CASSPGGLAGKNIQYF
TGTGCCAGCAGCCCGGGGGGGCTAGCGGGTAAAAACATTCAGTACTTC
>-|TRBV10-3|-|TRBJ1-1
CAIRQGNTEAFF
TGTGCCATCAGGCAGGGGAACACTGAAGCTTTCTTT
>-|TRBV6-6|many|TRBJ1-1
CASSYWGEGTEAFF
TGTGCCAGCAGTTACTGGGGCGAGGGCACTGAAGCTTTCTTT
>-|TRBV12-3/TRBV12-4|few|TRBJ1-2
CASSNPRRGYTF
TGTGCCAGCAGCAACCCTAGACGCGGCTACACCTTC
>TRBD2|TRBV12-3/TRBV12-4|-|TRBJ2-3
CASRLAGLTDTQYF
TGTGCCAGCCGGCTAGCGGGGCTCACAGATACGCAGTATTTT
>TRBD2|TRBV4-2|once|TRBJ2-5
CASSQERAGEQETQYF
TGTGCCAGCAGCCAAGAACGGGCGGGGGAGCAAGAGACCCAGTACTTC